This T cell receptor beta chain emerged from a study of control samples from healthy donors and cancer patients (dated by TCRdb to about 2020). Regarding this clone: The antigen it recognizes is unknown. Nothing much larger sits one base from this clone, and base qualities are not available.

To prepare the library, the immunoSEQ multiplex PCR assay was applied. The clones in this table, taken by TCRdb from immuneACCESS, are in-frame only. Not every clone is retained; where verified, under half of the shortfall comes from an unresolved V gene, and the cause of the rest is unknown. This sample gives 170,000 or so clones in total; 75% to 95% of them show up just once. Around 2% of the sample is taken by the ten largest. Including cysteine and phenylalanine, the CDR3 has 15 amino acids. The CDR3 DNA has 45 bases and is translated from base 1. V is cut back by 3 bases and J by 4 bases, with 3 bases in the junction unmatched. According to the germline V gene, CDR1 reads KGHDR and CDR2 reads SFDVKD.

The specimen sequenced was blood. The V and J segments used are TRBV24-1 and TRBJ2-3; TRBD2 lines up with 10 middle nucleotides. The sequence derives from a woman aged 40 to 55 in good health. The DNA is as follows: TGTGCCACCAGTGATCCTACTAGCGGGGCAGATACGCAGTATTTT. The translation is CATSDPTSGADTQYF.